These T cell receptor beta chains were read from a single sample in a study of cytomegalovirus exposure and HLA in healthy donors. Measured with immunoSEQ multiplex PCR; TCRdb has only the in-frame clones, and not every one. The sample lists approximately 150,000 clones, 80% to 90% occurring once. The sample comprised PBMCs. The receptors shown here come from a man in his thirties or forties in good health and CMV-seropositive. Each CDR3 is given with its conserved first and last residue. D genes are given only for firm matches. Part of the rows lack a size; the others show once, few, many or a class for expanded clones.

d_gene	abundance	j_gene	len	v_gene	CDR3nt	CDR3aa
NA	NA	TRBJ2-1	15	TRBV29-1	TGCAGCGTCGCCGGGACAAGCAGCTCCTACAATGAGCAGTTCTTC	CSVAGTSSSYNEQFF
NA	NA	TRBJ2-3	16	TRBV7-9	TGTTCCAGCAGCTTAATCGGGGAGACTGGCACAGATACGCAGTATTTT	CSSSLIGETGTDTQYF
NA	NA	TRBJ1-1	16	TRBV4-3	TGCGCCAGCAGCCAAGATTTGAGGGTCCCCAACACTGAAGCTTTCTTT	CASSQDLRVPNTEAFF
NA	once	TRBJ1-1	11	TRBV20-1	TGCAGTGCTAGCCGGGACACTGAAGCTTTCTTT	CSASRDTEAFF
TRBD2	NA	TRBJ2-3	16	TRBV5-1	TGCGCCAGCAGCTTGGCTAGCGGGTCTAGCACAGATACGCAGTATTTT	CASSLASGSSTDTQYF
NA	NA	TRBJ1-5	14	TRBV2	TGTGCCAGCACCCGTCTGGGAGCGGATCAGCCCCAGCATTTT	CASTRLGADQPQHF
TRBD2	NA	TRBJ2-2	18	TRBV27	TGTGCCAGCAGTGGGCCCTTGCTAGCGGGAGGAGGCACCGGGGAGCTGTTTTTT	CASSGPLLAGGGTGELFF
NA	NA	TRBJ1-3	13	TRBV27	TGTGCCAGCAGTCCAGGGAATGGAAACACCATATATTTT	CASSPGNGNTIYF
TRBD1	NA	TRBJ1-1	15	TRBV2	TGTGCCAGCAGTACCAAACAGGGGGCGCCCACTGAAGCTTTCTTT	CASSTKQGAPTEAFF
NA	once	TRBJ1-2	15	TRBV18	TGTGCCAGCTCACCAAGTGTGGCAGAATTCTATGGCTACACCTTC	CASSPSVAEFYGYTF
NA	NA	TRBJ2-1	15	TRBV21-1	TGTGCCAGCAAGGGACTAGCGGGAGTTGGCTATGAGCAGTTCTTC	CASKGLAGVGYEQFF
NA	NA	TRBJ2-5	16	TRBV11-3	TGTGCCAGCAGCCTCGCCGGTACAGCGGGCGGGGAGACCCAGTACTTC	CASSLAGTAGGETQYF
NA	NA	TRBJ1-1	14	TRBV4-2	TGTGCCAGCAGCCAAGGCGGCAGGAACACTGAAGCTTTCTTT	CASSQGGRNTEAFF
TRBD1	once	TRBJ1-2	14	TRBV5-5	TGTGCCAGCAGTCGACAGGGCTCTAACTATGGCTACACCTTC	CASSRQGSNYGYTF
NA	NA	TRBJ2-1	13	TRBV11-2	TGTGCCAGCAGTTGGATCGGAGCGAATGAGCAGTTCTTC	CASSWIGANEQFF
TRBD1	NA	TRBJ2-1	15	TRBV4-3	TGCGCCAGCAGCCAAGCTACAGGGGGCTACAATGAGCAGTTCTTC	CASSQATGGYNEQFF
TRBD2	NA	TRBJ2-1	15	TRBV5-4	TGTGCCAGCAGGGTACCGGGAGGGGCCTACAATGAGCAGTTCTTC	CASRVPGGAYNEQFF
NA	NA	TRBJ1-1	12	TRBV7-2	TGTGCCAGCAGCTTTCGGACGGGAGAAGCTTTCTTT	CASSFRTGEAFF
TRBD2	once	TRBJ2-3	15	TRBV7-3	TGTGCCAGCAGCTTACGCCGGGAGGGCGGAGATACGCAGTATTTT	CASSLRREGGDTQYF
TRBD1	NA	TRBJ2-5	15	TRBV5-6	TGTGCCAGCAGCTTCACAGGGGGCCGACAAGAGACCCAGTACTTC	CASSFTGGRQETQYF
NA	NA	TRBJ1-1	15	TRBV2	TGTGCCAGCAGGGATACAGGGATAATGAACACTGAAGCTTTCTTT	CASRDTGIMNTEAFF
NA	NA	TRBJ2-2	13	TRBV7-9	TGTGCCAGCAGGGGGGGAAACACCGGGGAGCTGTTTTTT	CASRGGNTGELFF
TRBD1	NA	TRBJ1-5	18	TRBV19	TGTGCCAGTAGTCCCGAAACCGACAGGGGGATTGGCAATCAGCCCCAGCATTTT	CASSPETDRGIGNQPQHF
TRBD1	NA	TRBJ1-1	14	TRBV11-3	TGTGCCAGCAGCCGGGACAGGGGGAACACTGAAGCTTTCTTT	CASSRDRGNTEAFF
TRBD1	NA	TRBJ2-7	13	TRBV29-1	TGCAGCGGACAGGGGGCGAACTCCTACGAGCAGTACTTC	CSGQGANSYEQYF
TRBD1	NA	TRBJ2-5	14	TRBV25-1	TGTGCCAGCAGCCAAGCCGGGACAGGGGAGACCCAGTACTTC	CASSQAGTGETQYF
NA	once	TRBJ2-7	17	TRBV21-1	TGTGCCAGCAGCAAAGCAGAAGGACAGGGGGGGTCCTACGAGCAGTACTTC	CASSKAEGQGGSYEQYF
TRBD2	NA	TRBJ2-1	17	TRBV9	TGTGCCAGCACCTACGGGGGACTAGCGCGGGGGAGCGGTGAGCAGTTCTTC	CASTYGGLARGSGEQFF
NA	NA	TRBJ2-7	17	TRBV4-3	TGCGCCAGCAGCCAATCTCTACAAACCTATACCGGGGACGAGCAGTACTTC	CASSQSLQTYTGDEQYF
TRBD2	NA	TRBJ2-3	14	TRBV5-1	TGCGCCAGCAGCTTGGCTAGCGGTTTGGATACGCAGTATTTT	CASSLASGLDTQYF
TRBD1	few	TRBJ1-5	16	TRBV5-3	TGTGCCAGAAGCTTGAGGGACAGGGAGCAAGATCAGCCCCAGCATTTT	CARSLRDREQDQPQHF
NA	NA	TRBJ2-5	12	TRBV30	TGTGCCTGGAGTAGAATCAGGGAGACCCAGTACTTC	CAWSRIRETQYF
NA	NA	TRBJ1-2	16	TRBV4-2	TGTGCCAGCAGCCAAGTCCAGGGAATCTGGGACTATGGCTACACCTTC	CASSQVQGIWDYGYTF
NA	NA	TRBJ2-1	15	TRBV9	TGTGCCAGCAGCGAACGTAGTCCACAGGGAGATGAGCAGTTCTTC	CASSERSPQGDEQFF
TRBD1	NA	TRBJ2-7	16	TRBV15	TGTGCCACCAGCAGAGAAGGACAGGGGGTGACCTACGAGCAGTACTTC	CATSREGQGVTYEQYF
NA	few	TRBJ1-1	13	TRBV10-1	TGCGCCAGCAGTGAGCGAGTGAACACTGAAGCTTTCTTT	CASSERVNTEAFF
NA	NA	TRBJ2-7	14	TRBV14	TGTGCCAGCAGCCAAGATACAGGGTTGAACGAGCAGTACTTC	CASSQDTGLNEQYF
NA	NA	TRBJ2-2	14	TRBV6-5	TGTGCCAGCAGTTACGACAGAGTCACCGGGGAGCTGTTTTTT	CASSYDRVTGELFF
TRBD2	NA	TRBJ2-3	16	TRBV19	TGTGCCAGTAGTATAGTGGGAGGGCCTCCCACAGATACGCAGTATTTT	CASSIVGGPPTDTQYF
TRBD2	NA	TRBJ2-1	15	TRBV6-1	TGTGCCAGCAGGATCGGGACTAGCGGGAGCTATGAGCAGTTCTTC	CASRIGTSGSYEQFF
TRBD1	NA	TRBJ2-5	16	TRBV5-4	TGTGCCAGCTACGAGGGGGGGACAGGGGGAGCAAAGACCCAGTACTTC	CASYEGGTGGAKTQYF
NA	NA	TRBJ1-2	14	TRBV4-3	TGCGCCAGCAGCCAAGACCAGGGCCTCTATGGCTACACCTTC	CASSQDQGLYGYTF
NA	NA	TRBJ2-4	17	TRBV19	TGTGCCAGTAGCCGAATAAAGGCGGGGCTAGCCAAAAACATTCAGTACTTC	CASSRIKAGLAKNIQYF
NA	NA	TRBJ2-3	13	TRBV30	TGTGCCTGGAGCGCCTACCCCACAGATACGCAGTATTTT	CAWSAYPTDTQYF
NA	NA	TRBJ2-5	11	TRBV20-1	TGCAGTGCTCAGGGGTCTGGGGCCCAGTACTTC	CSAQGSGAQYF
NA	NA	TRBJ1-5	17	TRBV5-4	TGTGCCAGCAGCTTGTGGCAGGGCGCCGGAGGCAATCAGCCCCAGCATTTT	CASSLWQGAGGNQPQHF
TRBD1	few	TRBJ1-1	12	TRBV2	TGTGCCAGTCTGGGACAGGGCCTGACGGCTTTCTTT	CASLGQGLTAFF
NA	NA	TRBJ2-1	16	TRBV7-2	TGTGCCAGCAGCCCCCCTACTAGCTACTCCTACAATGAGCAGTTCTTC	CASSPPTSYSYNEQFF
NA	NA	TRBJ2-5	15	TRBV10-3	TGTGCCATCAGCCCCCCGGGGGAGGCCTCCAAGGGCCAGTACTTC	CAISPPGEASKGQYF
TRBD1	NA	TRBJ1-2	17	TRBV5-1	TGCGCCAGCAGCCCCATTAGCTGGGACAGGGGGTCGAAAGGCTACACCTTC	CASSPISWDRGSKGYTF
NA	NA	TRBJ2-7	14	TRBV6-5	TGTGCCAGCAGTCAAGACAGGGTGGGAGGCGAGCAGTACTTC	CASSQDRVGGEQYF